The rows below give T cell receptor beta chains drawn from one sample of a study of blood T cell repertoires in COVID-19. This table comes from immunoSEQ multiplex PCR, and its TCRdb copy is limited to in-frame clones, with some not included. The data contain 350,000 to 550,000 clones, 75% to 90% of them seen just once; the ten biggest clones take up 1% to 1.3%. Sequencing was performed on PBMCs or T cells enriched from blood (not recorded which). The receptors were gathered from a man in his thirties or forties who had recovered from COVID-19. The CDR3 runs from the conserved cysteine through the conserved F or W.

v_gene: TRBV11-2
CDR3aa: CASSLFRRESNPYEQYF

v_gene: TRBV18
CDR3aa: CASSPPERAGSTEAFF

v_gene: TRBV18
CDR3aa: CASSPVTVDGNTIYF

v_gene: TRBV27
CDR3aa: CASSIRGLRQPQHF

v_gene: TRBV27
CDR3aa: CASSLSGQVPNYGYTF

v_gene: TRBV5-1
CDR3aa: CASSQLAGGDNEQFF

v_gene: TRBV21-1
CDR3aa: CASSGEGRGGQPQHF

v_gene: TRBV10-1
CDR3aa: CASSGLAGVTDTQYF

v_gene: TRBV2
CDR3aa: CASSGSRSSYNEQFF

v_gene: TRBV11-2
CDR3aa: CASSRGQGGYGEQYF

v_gene: TRBV29-1
CDR3aa: CSVEGGRGTEAFF

v_gene: TRBV5-6
CDR3aa: CASSLDGIRIFYEQYF

v_gene: TRBV14
CDR3aa: CASSIRGTGPDTQYF

v_gene: TRBV23-1
CDR3aa: CASKRTGVPQHF

v_gene: TRBV2
CDR3aa: CASTWQGSWGGQPQHF

v_gene: TRBV28
CDR3aa: CASSPGQGRTEAFF

v_gene: TRBV28
CDR3aa: CASSFGETQYF

v_gene: TRBV5-6
CDR3aa: CASSLAGEPPTNYGYTF

v_gene: TRBV5-1
CDR3aa: CASSQSGGSYNEQFF

v_gene: TRBV5-4
CDR3aa: CASSPDGPSIYEQFF

v_gene: TRBV30
CDR3aa: CALIRETEQFF

v_gene: TRBV27
CDR3aa: CASSLFAGSNEQFF

v_gene: TRBV18
CDR3aa: CASSPPAGGTETQYF

v_gene: TRBV19
CDR3aa: CASRSQHQPQHF

v_gene: TRBV30
CDR3aa: CAWTQLDRGRKLFF

v_gene: TRBV7-9
CDR3aa: CASSPFAGRTGELFF

v_gene: TRBV6-1
CDR3aa: CASSSESSIYNEQFF

v_gene: TRBV5-6
CDR3aa: CASSSRAGTYEQYF

v_gene: TRBV4-1
CDR3aa: CASSAQGTETQYF

v_gene: TRBV7-2
CDR3aa: CASRLNGERGNEQFF

v_gene: TRBV18
CDR3aa: CASSAREYGYTF

v_gene: TRBV13
CDR3aa: CASSSIRQGGEAFF

v_gene: TRBV20-1
CDR3aa: CSARTVEAFF

v_gene: TRBV5-1
CDR3aa: CASSSGQATYEQYF

v_gene: TRBV7-8
CDR3aa: CASSSSGQGPYEQYF

v_gene: TRBV7-2
CDR3aa: CASSPKGAGGAEQFF

v_gene: TRBV7-3
CDR3aa: CASSLNTGTNSPLHF